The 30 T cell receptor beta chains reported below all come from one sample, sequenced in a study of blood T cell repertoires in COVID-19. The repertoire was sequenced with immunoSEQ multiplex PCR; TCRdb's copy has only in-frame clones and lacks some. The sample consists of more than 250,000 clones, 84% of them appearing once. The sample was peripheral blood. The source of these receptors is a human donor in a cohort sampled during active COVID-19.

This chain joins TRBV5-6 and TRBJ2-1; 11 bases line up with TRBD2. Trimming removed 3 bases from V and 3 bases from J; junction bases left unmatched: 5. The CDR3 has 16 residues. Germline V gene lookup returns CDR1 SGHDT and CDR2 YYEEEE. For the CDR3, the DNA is TGTGCCAGCAGCTCTCCCGGGACTAGCGGCTACAATGAGCAGTTCTTC. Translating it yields CASSSPGTSGYNEQFF.

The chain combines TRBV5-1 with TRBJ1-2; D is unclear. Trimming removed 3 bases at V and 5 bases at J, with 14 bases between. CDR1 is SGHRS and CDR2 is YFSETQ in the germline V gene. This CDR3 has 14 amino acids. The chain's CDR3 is CASSWLEGGYGYTF. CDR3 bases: TGCGCCAGCAGCTGGCTCGAGGGCGGGTATGGCTACACCTTC.

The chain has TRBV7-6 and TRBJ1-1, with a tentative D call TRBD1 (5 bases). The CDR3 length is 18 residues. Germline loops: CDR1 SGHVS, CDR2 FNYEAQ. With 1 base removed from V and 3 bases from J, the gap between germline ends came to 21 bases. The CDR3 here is CASSLEEVMGTGYTEAFF. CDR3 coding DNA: TGTGCCAGCAGCTTAGAAGAGGTGATGGGGACTGGGTACACTGAAGCTTTCTTT.

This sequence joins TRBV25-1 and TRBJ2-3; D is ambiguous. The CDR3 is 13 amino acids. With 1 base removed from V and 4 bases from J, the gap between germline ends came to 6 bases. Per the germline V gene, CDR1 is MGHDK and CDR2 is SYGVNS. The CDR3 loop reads CASSELAPDTQYF. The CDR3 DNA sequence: TGTGCCAGCAGTGAATTGGCCCCAGATACGCAGTATTTT. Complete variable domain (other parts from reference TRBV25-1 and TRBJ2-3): EADIYQTPRYLVIGTGKKITLECSQTMGHDKMYWYQQDPGMELHLIHYSYGVNSTEKGDLSSESTVSRIRTEHFPLTLESARPSHTSQYLCASSELAPDTQYFGPGTRLTVL.

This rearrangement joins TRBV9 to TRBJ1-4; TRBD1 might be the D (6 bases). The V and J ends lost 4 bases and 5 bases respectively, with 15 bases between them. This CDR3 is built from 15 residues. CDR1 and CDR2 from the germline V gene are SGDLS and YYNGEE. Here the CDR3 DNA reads TGTGCCAGCAGCCCTGCAGGGGACGCCAATGAAAAACTGTTTTTT. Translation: CASSPAGDANEKLFF.

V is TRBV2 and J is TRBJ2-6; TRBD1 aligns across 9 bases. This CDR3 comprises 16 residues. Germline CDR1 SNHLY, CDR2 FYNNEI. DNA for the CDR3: TGTGCATCTCGGACAGGGGCGGGCTCTGGGGCCAACGTCCTGACTTTC. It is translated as CASRTGAGSGANVLTF.

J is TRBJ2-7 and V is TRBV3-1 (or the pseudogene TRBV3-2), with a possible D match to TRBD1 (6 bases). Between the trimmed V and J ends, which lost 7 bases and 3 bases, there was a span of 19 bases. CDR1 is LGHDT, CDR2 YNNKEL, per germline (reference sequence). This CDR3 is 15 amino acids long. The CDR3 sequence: CASKGRTQGGYEQYF. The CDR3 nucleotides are TGTGCCAGCAAGGGTAGGACCCAAGGGGGCTACGAGCAGTACTTC.

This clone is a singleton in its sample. Here the CDR3 DNA reads TGTGCCAGTTGCAAGGGGGCGCCCCAAGAGACCCAGTACTTC. Translating gives CASCKGAPQETQYF. The rearrangement uses TRBV3-1 (or the pseudogene TRBV3-2) and TRBJ2-5, with 7 bases matching TRBD1. V dropped 9 bases and J dropped 1; count of bases not matched to a gene: 8. This CDR3 has 14 residues. CDR1 and CDR2 (germline): LGHDT, YNNKEL (reference sequence).

CDR3 DNA sequence: TGTGCCAGCAGTGAACGCCCCGGAGGCAATTCACCCCTCCACTTT. Encoded protein: CASSERPGGNSPLHF. The chain links TRBV6-4 to TRBJ1-6; D is ambiguous. Trimming took off 3 bases at V and 7 bases at J, with 13 bases between the two ends. Germline-derived CDR1 and CDR2 are MRHNA and SNTAGT. This CDR3 has 15 amino acids.

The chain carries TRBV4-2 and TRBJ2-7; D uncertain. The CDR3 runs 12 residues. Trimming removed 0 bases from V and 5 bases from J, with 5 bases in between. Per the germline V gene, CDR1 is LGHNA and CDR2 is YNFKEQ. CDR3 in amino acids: CASSQETDEQYF. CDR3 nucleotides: TGTGCCAGCAGCCAAGAAACGGACGAGCAGTACTTC.

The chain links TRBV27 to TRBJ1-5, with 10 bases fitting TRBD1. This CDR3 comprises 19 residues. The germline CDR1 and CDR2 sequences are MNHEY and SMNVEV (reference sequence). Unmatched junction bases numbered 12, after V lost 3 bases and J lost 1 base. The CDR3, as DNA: TGTGCCAGCAGTTTCATAGGACTGGGACAGGGGACGAGCAATCAGCCCCAGCATTTT. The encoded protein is CASSFIGLGQGTSNQPQHF.

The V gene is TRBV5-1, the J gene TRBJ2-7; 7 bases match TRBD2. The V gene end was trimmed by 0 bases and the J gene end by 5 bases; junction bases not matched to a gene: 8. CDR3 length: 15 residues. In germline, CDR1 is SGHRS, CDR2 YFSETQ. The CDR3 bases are TGCGCCAGCAGCTTGGCGGGCGGGAGTAACGACGAGCAGTACTTC. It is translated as CASSLAGGSNDEQYF.

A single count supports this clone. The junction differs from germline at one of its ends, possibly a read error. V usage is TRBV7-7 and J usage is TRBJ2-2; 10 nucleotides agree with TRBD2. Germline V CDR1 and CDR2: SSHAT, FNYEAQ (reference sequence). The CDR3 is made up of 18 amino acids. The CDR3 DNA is TGTGCTAGCAGCTTAGCGGCCAGCGGGGGGGCGAACACCGGGGAGCTGTTTTTT. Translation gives CASSLAASGGANTGELFF.

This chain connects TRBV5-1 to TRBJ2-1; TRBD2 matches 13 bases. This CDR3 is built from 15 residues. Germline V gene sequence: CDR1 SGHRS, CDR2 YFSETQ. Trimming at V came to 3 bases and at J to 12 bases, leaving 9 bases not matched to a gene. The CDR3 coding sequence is TGCGCCAGCAGCTCTGGACTAGCGGGAGTGAGGGCGCAGTTCTTC. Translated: CASSSGLAGVRAQFF.

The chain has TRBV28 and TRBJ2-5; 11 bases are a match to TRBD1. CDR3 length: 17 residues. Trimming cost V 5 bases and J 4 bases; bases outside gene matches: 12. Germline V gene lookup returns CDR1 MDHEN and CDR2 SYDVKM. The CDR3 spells CASSTTGTGGFGETQYF. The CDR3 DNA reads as TGTGCCAGCAGTACGACCGGGACAGGGGGTTTTGGAGAGACCCAGTACTTC. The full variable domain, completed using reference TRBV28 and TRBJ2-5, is DVKVTQSSRYLVKRTGEKVFLECVQDMDHENMFWYRQDPGLGLRLIYFSYDVKMKEKGDIPEGYSVSREKKERFSLILESASTNQTSMYLCASSTTGTGGFGETQYFGPGTRLLVL.

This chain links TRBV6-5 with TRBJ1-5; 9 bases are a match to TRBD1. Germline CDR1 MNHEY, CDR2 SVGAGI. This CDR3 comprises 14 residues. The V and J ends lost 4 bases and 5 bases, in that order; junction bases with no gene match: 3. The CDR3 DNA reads TGTGCCAGCAGTTCCGGGACAGGGTATCAGCCCCAGCATTTT. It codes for CASSSGTGYQPQHF.

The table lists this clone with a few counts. CDR3 coding DNA: TGTGCCAGCAGTTACAACTTCAATGCGGGAGGCTACGAGCAGTACTTC. Encoded protein: CASSYNFNAGGYEQYF. The chain employs TRBV6-2 or TRBV6-3 and TRBJ2-7, with 8 bases that match TRBD2. The germline V gene has CDR1 MNHEY and CDR2 SVGEGT. This CDR3 contains 16 residues. V shed 2 bases and J 3 bases; nucleotides not matched to a gene: 9.

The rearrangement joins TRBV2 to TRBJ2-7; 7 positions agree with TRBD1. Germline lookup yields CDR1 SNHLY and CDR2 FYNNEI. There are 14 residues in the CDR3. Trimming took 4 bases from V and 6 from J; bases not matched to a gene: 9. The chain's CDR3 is CASSALGTVSEQYF. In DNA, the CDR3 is TGTGCCAGCAGTGCGCTCGGGACAGTGAGCGAGCAGTACTTC.

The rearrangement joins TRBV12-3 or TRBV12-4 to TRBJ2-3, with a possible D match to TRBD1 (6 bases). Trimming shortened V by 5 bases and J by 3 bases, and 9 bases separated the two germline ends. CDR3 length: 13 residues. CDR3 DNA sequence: TGTGCCAGCAGTATCGGACAGACAGATACGCAGTATTTT. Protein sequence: CASSIGQTDTQYF.

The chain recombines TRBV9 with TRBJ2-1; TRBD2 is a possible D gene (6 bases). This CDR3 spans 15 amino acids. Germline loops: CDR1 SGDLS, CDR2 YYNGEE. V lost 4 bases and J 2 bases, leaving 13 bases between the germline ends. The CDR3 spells CASSPTGVPYNEQFF. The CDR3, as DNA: TGTGCCAGCAGCCCAACGGGAGTACCCTACAATGAGCAGTTCTTC.

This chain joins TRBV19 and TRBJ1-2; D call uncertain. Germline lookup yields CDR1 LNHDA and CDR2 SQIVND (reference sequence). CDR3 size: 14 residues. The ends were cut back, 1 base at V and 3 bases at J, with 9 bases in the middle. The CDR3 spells CASSIGKSYYGYTF. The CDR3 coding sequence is TGTGCCAGTAGTATAGGCAAGAGCTACTATGGCTACACCTTC. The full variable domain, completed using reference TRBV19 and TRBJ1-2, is DGGITQSPKYLFRKEGQNVTLSCEQNLNHDAMYWYRQDPGQGLRLIYYSQIVNDFQKGDIAEGYSVSREKKESFPLTVTSAQKNPTAFYLCASSIGKSYYGYTFGSGTRLTVV.

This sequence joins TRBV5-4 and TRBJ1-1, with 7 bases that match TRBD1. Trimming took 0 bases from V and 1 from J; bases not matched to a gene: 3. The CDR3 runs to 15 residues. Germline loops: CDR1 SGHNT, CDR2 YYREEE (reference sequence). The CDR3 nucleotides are TGTGCCAGCAGCTTGGGGACAGGCTGGAACACTGAAGCTTTCTTT. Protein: CASSLGTGWNTEAFF. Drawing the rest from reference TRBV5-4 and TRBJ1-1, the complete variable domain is ETGVTQSPTHLIKTRGQQVTLRCSSQSGHNTVSWYQQALGQGPQFIFQYYREEENGRGNFPPRFSGLQFPNYSSELNVNALELDDSALYLCASSLGTGWNTEAFFGQGTRLTVV.

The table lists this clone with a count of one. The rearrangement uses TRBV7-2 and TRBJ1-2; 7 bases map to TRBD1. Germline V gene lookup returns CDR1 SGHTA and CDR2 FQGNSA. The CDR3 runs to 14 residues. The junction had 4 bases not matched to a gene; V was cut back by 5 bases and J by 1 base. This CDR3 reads CASSVGQRNYGYTF. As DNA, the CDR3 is TGTGCCAGCAGCGTGGGACAGCGTAACTATGGCTACACCTTC.

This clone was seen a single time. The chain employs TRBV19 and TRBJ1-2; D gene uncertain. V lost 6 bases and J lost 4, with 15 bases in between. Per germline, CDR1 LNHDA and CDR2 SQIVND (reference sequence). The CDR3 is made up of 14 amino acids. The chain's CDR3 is CASSLGLLGYGYTF. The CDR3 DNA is TGTGCCAGTAGCCTAGGTCTCTTGGGCTATGGCTACACCTTC.

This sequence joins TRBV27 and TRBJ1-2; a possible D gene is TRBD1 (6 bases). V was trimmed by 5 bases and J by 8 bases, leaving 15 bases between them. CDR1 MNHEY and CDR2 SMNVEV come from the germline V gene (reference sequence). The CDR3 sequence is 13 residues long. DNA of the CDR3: TGTGCCAGCAGTAGGGGGGGATTGGGCGGCTACACCTTC. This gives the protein CASSRGGLGGYTF.

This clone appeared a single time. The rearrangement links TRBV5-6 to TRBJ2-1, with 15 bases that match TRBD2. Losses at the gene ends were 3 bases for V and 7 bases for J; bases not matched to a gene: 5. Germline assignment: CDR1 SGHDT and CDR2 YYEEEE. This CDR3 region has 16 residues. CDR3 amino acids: CASSSLGTSGRNEQFF. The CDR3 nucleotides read TGTGCCAGCAGCTCCCTCGGGACTAGCGGGAGGAATGAGCAGTTCTTC.

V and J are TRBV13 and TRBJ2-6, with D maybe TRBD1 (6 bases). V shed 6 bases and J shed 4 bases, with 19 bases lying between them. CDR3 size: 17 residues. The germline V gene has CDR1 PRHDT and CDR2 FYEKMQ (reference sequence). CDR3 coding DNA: TGTGCCAGCAGTAGGACAGCCGGGCTGTCCGGGGCCAACGTCCTGACTTTC. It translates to CASSRTAGLSGANVLTF.

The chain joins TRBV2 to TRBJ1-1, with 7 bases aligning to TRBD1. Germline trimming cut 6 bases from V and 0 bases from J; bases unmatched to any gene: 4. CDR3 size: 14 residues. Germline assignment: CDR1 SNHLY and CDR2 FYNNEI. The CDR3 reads CASRGQSMNTEAFF. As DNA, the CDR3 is TGTGCCAGCAGGGGACAGAGCATGAACACTGAAGCTTTCTTT.

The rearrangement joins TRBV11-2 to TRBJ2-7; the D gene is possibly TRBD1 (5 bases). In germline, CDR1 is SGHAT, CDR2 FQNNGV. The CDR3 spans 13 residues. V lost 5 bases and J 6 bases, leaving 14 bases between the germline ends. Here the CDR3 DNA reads TGTGCCAGCAGCACCGCCAGGGTTCTCGAGCAGTACTTC. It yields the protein CASSTARVLEQYF.

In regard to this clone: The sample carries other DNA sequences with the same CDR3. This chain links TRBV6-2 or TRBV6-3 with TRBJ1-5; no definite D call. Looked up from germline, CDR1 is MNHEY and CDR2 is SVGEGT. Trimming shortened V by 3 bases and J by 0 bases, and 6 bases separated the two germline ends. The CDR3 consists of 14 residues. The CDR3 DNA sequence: TGTGCCAGCAGTTATCCGGGTAGCAATCAGCCCCAGCATTTT. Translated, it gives CASSYPGSNQPQHF.